One and the same sample provided the 24 T cell receptor beta chains below, sequenced in a study of blood T cell repertoires in COVID-19. Repertoires were generated with immunoSEQ multiplex PCR, while TCRdb's copy carries only in-frame clones and drops some. The sample gives over 400,000 clones, 75% to 90% of which show up once; 1.4% is in the top ten. The sample taken for sequencing was peripheral blood. The receptor source for this set is a woman aged 25 to 45 with active or convalescent COVID-19.

Written as DNA, the CDR3 is TGTGCCAGCAGTGAAAGCAGGGCCGTGTATGGCTACACCTTC. Translating gives CASSESRAVYGYTF. V is TRBV6-1 and J is TRBJ1-2; TRBD1 might be the D (5 bases). The CDR3 consists of 14 residues. Trimming took 2 bases from V and 5 from J, leaving 12 bases between them. Germline V gene data show CDR1 as MNHNS and CDR2 as SASEGT.

J is TRBJ1-6 and V is TRBV7-8; D unclear. V was cut by 2 bases and J by 7 bases, with 9 bases left in between. This CDR3 comprises 14 residues. Germline loops: CDR1 SGHVS, CDR2 FQNEAQ. Here the CDR3 DNA reads TGTGCCAGCAGCTTACGTGGAGCCAATTCACCCCTCCACTTT. It is translated as CASSLRGANSPLHF.

The chain has TRBV10-3 and TRBJ2-5; 13 bases map to TRBD2. The CDR3 extends over 15 amino acids. V shed 10 bases, J shed 2 bases, and the junction held 7 bases outside the gene matches. CDR1 and CDR2 from the germline V gene are ENHRY and SYGVKD. CDR3 nucleotides: TGTGCCAGCAACACGGGACTAGCGGGGCAAGAGACCCAGTACTTC. Its translation: CASNTGLAGQETQYF.

Only one count was recorded for this clone. Compared with germline, one end of the junction differs, possibly owing to a read error. The chain has TRBV7-2 and TRBJ2-1; TRBD2 agrees at 7 bases. There are 16 residues in the CDR3. The V gene's germline CDR1 is SGHTA and CDR2 FQGNSA. The CDR3 sequence is CASSSTAGPTYSEQFF. For the CDR3, the DNA is TGTGCCAGCAGCTCAACAGCGGGACCCACCTACAGTGAGCAGTTCTTC.

J is TRBJ1-2 and V is TRBV12-3 or TRBV12-4, with unresolved D. CDR3 length equals 12 residues. Trimming took off 9 bases at V and 1 base at J, with 9 bases between the two ends. The CDR3 loop reads CARPRVNYGYTF. CDR3 coding DNA: TGTGCCAGACCACGGGTTAACTATGGCTACACCTTC.

This chain connects TRBV10-2 to TRBJ2-7; 9 nucleotides align to TRBD1. Germline CDR1 is WSHSY and CDR2 is SAAADI. V was pared by 4 bases and J by 4 bases, with 8 bases of the junction left unmatched. The CDR3 is 15 residues long. The DNA of the CDR3 is TGCGCCAGCAGTGGAACCGGGACAGGGTGGTACGAGCAGTACTTC. Translation gives CASSGTGTGWYEQYF.

The CDR3 region is CASSPGEWDTEAFF. The CDR3 region has the DNA TGCGCCAGCAGCCCGGGGGAGTGGGACACTGAAGCTTTCTTT. The genes are TRBV5-1 and TRBJ1-1, with a weak D call TRBD1 (5 bases). The CDR3 contains 14 residues. The germline CDR1 and CDR2 sequences are SGHRS and YFSETQ. Trimming removed 4 bases from V and 3 bases from J, with 13 bases in between.

The V gene is TRBV15, the J gene TRBJ2-2; 8 bases match TRBD2. Germline V lookup: CDR1 LNHNV, CDR2 YYDKDF (reference sequence). J gave up 7 bases and V 7 bases, and 14 bases lay outside the gene matches. The CDR3 spans 16 residues. The CDR3: CATTPAGFAGGGELFF. The CDR3 coding sequence is TGTGCCACCACCCCGGCGGGTTTTGCGGGGGGCGGGGAGCTGTTTTTT.

This chain connects TRBV7-9 to TRBJ1-3; maybe TRBD1 (5 bases). Trimming removed 1 base from V and 7 bases from J, with 11 bases in between. This CDR3 has 14 amino acids. Germline V gives CDR1 SEHNR, CDR2 FQNEAQ (reference sequence). The CDR3 protein is CASSLVEPGNTIYF. The CDR3 DNA reads as TGTGCCAGCAGCTTAGTAGAACCAGGGAACACCATATATTTT.

This chain joins TRBV5-6 and TRBJ2-3; D remains unclear. Trimming left V 1 base short and J 0 bases short, with 12 bases between. This CDR3 region has 16 residues. Germline loops: CDR1 SGHDT, CDR2 YYEEEE. The CDR3, as DNA: TGTGCCAGCAGCTTGAAGCTACTAACTAGCACAGATACGCAGTATTTT. It encodes CASSLKLLTSTDTQYF.

The chain combines TRBV19 with TRBJ1-1; D is possibly TRBD1 (5 bases). The CDR3 loop spans 14 amino acids. V was shortened by 3 bases and J by 4 bases, with 12 bases between the two germline ends. The germline gives CDR1 LNHDA, CDR2 SQIVND (reference sequence). The CDR3 coding sequence is TGTGCCAGTAGTATTTACGGCGGGACCACTGAAGCTTTCTTT. Protein: CASSIYGGTTEAFF.

The genes are TRBV5-1 and TRBJ1-2; no definite D call. The CDR3 sequence is 12 residues long. V gave up 7 bases and J gave up 1 base, with 8 bases separating them. Germline values: CDR1 SGHRS, CDR2 YFSETQ. Here the CDR3 reads CASRSSNYGYTF. The CDR3 DNA follows: TGCGCCAGCCGGTCTAGTAACTATGGCTACACCTTC.

This chain joins TRBV28 and TRBJ1-1; tentatively, D is TRBD1 (5 bases). Germline CDR1 is MDHEN and CDR2 is SYDVKM. The V gene lost 6 bases and the J gene lost 4 bases, with 21 bases spanning the gap. This CDR3 contains 16 residues. CDR3 protein: CASRTYRYPRVTEAFF. In DNA form, the CDR3 reads TGTGCCAGCAGAACTTACAGGTACCCCCGGGTCACTGAAGCTTTCTTT.

J is TRBJ1-6 and V is TRBV7-7, with TRBD1 matching over 8 bases. The CDR3 has 14 residues. V gave up 5 bases and J gave up 5 bases; unmatched junction bases: 2. CDR1 SSHAT and CDR2 FNYEAQ come from the germline V gene (reference sequence). CDR3 amino acids: CASSLGQDNSPLHF. Written as DNA, the CDR3 is TGTGCCAGCAGCCTGGGACAGGATAATTCACCCCTCCACTTT.

The chain is built from TRBV18 and TRBJ2-7; 7 bases fit TRBD1. CDR1 is KGHSH and CDR2 is LQKENI in the germline V gene. This CDR3 spans 15 amino acids. Losses at the gene ends were 2 bases for V and 3 bases for J; bases not matched to a gene: 7. CDR3 protein: CASSPSQGEVYEQYF. The CDR3 DNA follows: TGTGCCAGCTCACCATCGCAGGGGGAAGTCTACGAGCAGTACTTC.

The chain carries TRBV6-6 and TRBJ2-7, with 12 bases fitting TRBD2. The V segment lost 0 bases and the J segment 2 bases; nucleotides outside the gene matches: 2. Germline V gene lookup returns CDR1 MNHNY and CDR2 SVGAGI (reference sequence). CDR3 length: 16 amino acids. The CDR3 nucleotides are TGTGCCAGCAGTTACTCGACTAGCGGGGGAACCTACGAGCAGTACTTC. Protein sequence: CASSYSTSGGTYEQYF.

The V gene is TRBV2, the J gene TRBJ2-3; 8 positions match TRBD1. The ends lost 9 bases at V and 0 bases at J; junction bases unmatched: 5. This CDR3 region has 14 residues. Germline CDR1 SNHLY, CDR2 FYNNEI. CDR3 in amino acids: CASLRGLSTDTQYF. In nucleotides, the CDR3 is TGTGCCAGTCTCAGGGGGCTGAGCACAGATACGCAGTATTTT. The full variable domain, completed using reference TRBV2 and TRBJ2-3, is EPEVTQTPSHQVTQMGQEVILRCVPISNHLYFYWYRQILGQKVEFLVSFYNNEISEKSEIFDDQFSVERPDGSNFTLKIRSTKLEDSAMYFCASLRGLSTDTQYFGPGTRLTVL.

J is TRBJ2-1 and V is TRBV19, with D unclear. The ends were cut back, 1 base at V and 2 bases at J, with 9 bases in the middle. This CDR3 contains 15 residues. The germline V gene encodes CDR1 LNHDA and CDR2 SQIVND (reference sequence). CDR3 sequence: CASSIGGAPYNEQFF. The DNA of the CDR3 is TGTGCCAGTAGTATAGGCGGAGCACCCTACAATGAGCAGTTCTTC.

The chain joins TRBV20-1 to TRBJ2-5; D uncertain. Germline V gene sequence: CDR1 DFQATT, CDR2 SNEGSKA (reference sequence). The CDR3 extends over 11 amino acids. V was pared by 8 bases and J by 5 bases, with 12 bases between. The CDR3 sequence is CSPRGAETQYF. As DNA, the CDR3 is TGCAGTCCAAGAGGCGCGGAGACCCAGTACTTC.

This clone was detected only once. V is TRBV19 and J is TRBJ1-1; D may be TRBD1 (6 bases). This CDR3 spans 12 amino acids. Germline loops: CDR1 LNHDA, CDR2 SQIVND (reference sequence). With 3 bases removed from V and 6 bases from J, the gap between germline ends came to 8 bases. The CDR3 spells CASSIQGSEAFF. The DNA for the CDR3 is TGTGCCAGTAGTATCCAGGGGTCTGAAGCTTTCTTT.

The V gene is TRBV6-5, the J gene TRBJ1-4; D perhaps matches TRBD1 (6 bases). CDR3 size: 15 residues. Trimming removed 5 bases from V and 7 bases from J, with 17 bases in between. CDR1 and CDR2 (germline): MNHEY, SVGAGI. CDR3 in amino acids: CASSPSTGMGEKLFF. CDR3 DNA sequence: TGTGCCAGCAGTCCCAGTACAGGGATGGGTGAAAAACTGTTTTTT.

V and J are TRBV11-2 and TRBJ1-2; 7 nucleotides match TRBD1. Germline trimming cut 4 bases from V and 2 bases from J; bases unmatched to any gene: 7. The CDR3 totals 15 residues. Germline V gene data show CDR1 as SGHAT and CDR2 as FQNNGV. CDR3 sequence reads: CASSSIRDSNYGYTF. As DNA, the CDR3 is TGTGCCAGCAGCTCTATCCGGGACAGCAACTATGGCTACACCTTC.

This clone turned up a few times. The chain employs TRBV30 and TRBJ2-4, with D tentatively TRBD2 (5 bases). Germline V gene sequence: CDR1 GTSNPN, CDR2 SVGIG (reference sequence). The CDR3 sequence is 15 residues long. V was shortened by 3 bases and J by 3 bases, with 15 bases between the two germline ends. CDR3 DNA sequence: TGTGCCTGGAGAGGGAGCGGCAAGGTCAAAAACATTCAGTACTTC. Protein: CAWRGSGKVKNIQYF.

The chain links TRBV5-1 to TRBJ2-2; 7 bases agree with TRBD1. CDR1 and CDR2 from the germline V gene are SGHRS and YFSETQ. The CDR3 contains 14 residues. Unmatched junction bases numbered 5, after V lost 4 bases and J lost 5 bases. The CDR3 DNA is TGCGCCAGCAGCCGGGGACAGCAAACCGGGGAGCTGTTTTTT. It specifies CASSRGQQTGELFF.